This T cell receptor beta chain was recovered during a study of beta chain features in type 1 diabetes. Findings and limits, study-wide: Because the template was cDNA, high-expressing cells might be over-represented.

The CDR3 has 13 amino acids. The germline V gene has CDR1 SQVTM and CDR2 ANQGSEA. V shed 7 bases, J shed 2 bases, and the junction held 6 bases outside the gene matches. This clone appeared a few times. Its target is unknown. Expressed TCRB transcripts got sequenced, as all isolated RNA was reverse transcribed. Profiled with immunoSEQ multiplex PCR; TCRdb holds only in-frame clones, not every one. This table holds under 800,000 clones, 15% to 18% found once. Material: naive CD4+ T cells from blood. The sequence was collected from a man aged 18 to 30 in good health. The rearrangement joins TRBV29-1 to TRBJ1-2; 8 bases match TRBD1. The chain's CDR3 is CSAPGQENYGYTF. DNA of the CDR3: TGCAGCGCCCCGGGACAGGAGAACTATGGCTACACCTTC.